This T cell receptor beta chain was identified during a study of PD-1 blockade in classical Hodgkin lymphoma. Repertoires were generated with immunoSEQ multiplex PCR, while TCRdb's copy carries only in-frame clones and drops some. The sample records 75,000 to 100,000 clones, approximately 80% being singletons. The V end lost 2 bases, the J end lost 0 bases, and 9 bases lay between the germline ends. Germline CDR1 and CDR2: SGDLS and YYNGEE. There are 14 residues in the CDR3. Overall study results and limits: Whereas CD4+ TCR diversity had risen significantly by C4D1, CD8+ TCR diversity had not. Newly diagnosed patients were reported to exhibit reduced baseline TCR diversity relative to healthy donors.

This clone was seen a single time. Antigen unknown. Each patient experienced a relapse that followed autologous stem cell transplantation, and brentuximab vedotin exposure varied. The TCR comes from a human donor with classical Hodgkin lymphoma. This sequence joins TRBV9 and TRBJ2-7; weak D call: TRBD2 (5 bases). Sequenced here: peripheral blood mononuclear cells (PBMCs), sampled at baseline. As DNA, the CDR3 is TGTGCCAGCAGCGTCGGGGTTAGCTCCTACGAGCAGTACTTC. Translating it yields CASSVGVSSYEQYF. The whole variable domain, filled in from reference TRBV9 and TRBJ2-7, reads DSGVTQTPKHLITATGQRVTLRCSPRSGDLSVYWYQQSLDQGLQFLIQYYNGEERAKGNILERFSAQQFPDLHSELNLSSLELGDSALYFCASSVGVSSYEQYFGPGTRLTVT.